This T cell receptor (beta chain) was identified during a study of beta chain features in type 1 diabetes. The study, taken as a whole, reports: Lower insertion and higher deletion counts appeared at VDJ junctions in type 1 diabetes patients. Patients with Type 1 diabetes showed moderately but significantly shorter TCRB CDR3s in all four CD4+ subsets. Relative to healthy donors, patients appeared to have naive, central memory and Treg TCRB repertoires that were more similar. PCR might favor shorter templates, equally in patients and controls.

This clone was counted only a few times. Its antigen remains unidentified. This CDR3 comprises 14 residues. V was clipped by 0 bases and J by 7 bases, with 14 bases between them. Germline CDR1 SGDLS, CDR2 YYNGEE. What was sequenced were expressed TCRB transcripts, since all of the isolated RNA had been reverse transcribed. TCRdb keeps only in-frame clones here, not all; method: immunoSEQ multiplex PCR. The data show 350,000 to 400,000 clones, around 15% seen once. This sequence was found in a woman aged 18-30 years in good health. V gene TRBV9 combines with J gene TRBJ2-7; D not certain. Sequenced material: naive CD4+ T cells from blood. The chain's CDR3 is CASSVEHSTEEQYF. In nucleotides, the CDR3 is TGTGCCAGCAGCGTAGAGCACTCTACAGAAGAGCAGTACTTC.